Reported below is one T cell receptor (beta chain). Its cognate antigen is unknown. Each PCR had synthetic TCR analog templates added to it as a spike-in. Libraries were prepared by immunoSEQ multiplex PCR; TCRdb keeps only in-frame clonotypes and omits some of them. The sample consists of 49,000 or so clones, roughly 78% of them appearing once. Time point here: pretreatment peripheral blood. This entry belongs to a study of PD-L1 blockade in urothelial cancer. Whole-study findings and limits: A pretreatment blood TCR clonality that fell below the median predicted better progression-free and overall survival.

The CDR3 loop spans 16 amino acids. The V and J ends lost 2 bases and 5 bases respectively, with 18 bases between them. Germline V gene data show CDR1 as LNHNV and CDR2 as YYDKDF (reference sequence). Here the sequenced sample was PBMCs, taken around atezolizumab (anti-PD-L1) treatment. The chain links TRBV15 to TRBJ2-5; D is perhaps TRBD2 (5 bases). The TCR sequence derives from a man in his sixties or seventies with urothelial cancer. CDR3 DNA sequence: TGTGCCACCAGCAGATTAGGACTTGGGTTGGGGGAGACCCAGTACTTC. It encodes CATSRLGLGLGETQYF.